This T cell receptor (beta chain) derives from a study of vaccination and CD4 T cells after COVID-19. Indicated treatment: roughly 10-day PBMC culture with coronavirus spike peptide pools or control peptides (ViraFEST assay). This clonotype appeared a few times. The antigen is undetermined. Cultured CD4+ T-cell DNA underwent Oncomine TCR Beta short-read sequencing. MiXCR, applied by TCRdb to the PCR reads, yields one record per CDR3 protein. The sample comprises more than 9,500 distinct CDR3 sequences, 53% of which are singletons, and less than 40% rests with the top ten. CDR1 MDHEN and CDR2 SYDVKM come from the germline V gene. The CDR3 runs to 14 residues. The V end was cut by 2 bases, the J end by 8 bases, with 15 bases between.

The J gene is TRBJ1-1, the V gene TRBV28; possible D gene TRBD1, 6 bases. The TCR comes from a human donor who had recovered from COVID-19. The sequencing input was CD4+ T cells from blood, cultured in vitro. The CDR3 bases are TGTGCCAGCAGTTTACTAAACAGGGAGGCGGAAGCTTTCTTT. Its protein is CASSLLNREAEAFF.